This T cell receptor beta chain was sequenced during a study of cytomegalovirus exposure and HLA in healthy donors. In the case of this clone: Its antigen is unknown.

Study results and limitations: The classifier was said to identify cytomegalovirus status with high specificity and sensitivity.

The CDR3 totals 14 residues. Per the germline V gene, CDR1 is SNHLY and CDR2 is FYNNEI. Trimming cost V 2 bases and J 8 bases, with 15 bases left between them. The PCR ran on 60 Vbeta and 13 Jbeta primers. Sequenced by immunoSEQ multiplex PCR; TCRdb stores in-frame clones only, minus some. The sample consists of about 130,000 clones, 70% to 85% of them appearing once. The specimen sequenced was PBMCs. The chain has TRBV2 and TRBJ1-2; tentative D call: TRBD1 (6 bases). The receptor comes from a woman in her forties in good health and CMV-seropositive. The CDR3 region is CASSESKGQRGYTF. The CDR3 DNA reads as TGTGCCAGCAGTGAAAGTAAGGGACAAAGGGGCTACACCTTC.